What follows are 23 T cell receptor beta chains derived from one specimen sequenced in a study of T-cell reconstitution after alpha-beta-depleted transplantation in children. Library preparation (for TCRbeta) was performed with unique molecular identifiers. TCRdb recomputed calls from the PCR reads with MiXCR, one row per CDR3 protein. The repertoire holds around 100,000 distinct CDR3 sequences, with approximately 10% as singletons. Sequenced material: PBMCs, taken before TCRalphabeta/CD19-depleted stem cell transplant. The receptors originated from a boy aged 2 to 9 with acute lymphoblastic leukemia, due to receive a stem cell transplant.

This clonotype was seen many times. The chain uses TRBV10-3 and TRBJ2-3; 8 nucleotides align to TRBD2. Per germline, CDR1 ENHRY and CDR2 SYGVKD. V was pared by 5 bases and J by 2 bases, with 9 bases of the junction left unmatched. This CDR3 is 16 amino acids long. In nucleotides, the CDR3 is TGTGCCATCAGTCCGCGGGGGGCGTCGATCACAGATACGCAGTATTTT. Amino acids: CAISPRGASITDTQYF.

The chain employs TRBV20-1 and TRBJ1-1, with D perhaps matching TRBD1 (6 bases). The V end lost 5 bases, the J end lost 7 bases, and 11 bases lay between the germline ends. The CDR3 is 11 amino acids. Germline V gene data show CDR1 as DFQATT and CDR2 as SNEGSKA (reference sequence). The CDR3 DNA is TGCAGTGCTGGCCGGACAGTTGAAGCTTTCTTT. Amino acids: CSAGRTVEAFF.

The V and J genes are TRBV2 and TRBJ2-2; D remains unclear. This CDR3 is built from 14 residues. Germline CDR1 reads SNHLY; CDR2 reads FYNNEI. Trimming left V 0 bases short and J 4 bases short, with 6 bases between. This chain's CDR3 is CASSEALGTGELFF. The CDR3 DNA reads TGTGCCAGCAGTGAAGCGCTTGGCACCGGGGAGCTGTTTTTT.

This clonotype has ten or more counts. This sequence joins TRBV3-1 and TRBJ2-3; D is possibly TRBD2 (5 bases). This CDR3 comprises 14 residues. Trimming left V 1 base short and J 5 bases short, with 10 bases between. Germline CDR1 reads LGHDT; CDR2 reads YNNKEL (reference sequence). This CDR3 reads CASSQAGSGDTQYF. The CDR3 region has the DNA TGTGCCAGCAGCCAAGCGGGGAGCGGAGATACGCAGTATTTT.

This clonotype was counted a few times. The chain carries TRBV5-1 and TRBJ2-5; the D gene could be TRBD1 or TRBD2 (7 bases each). The CDR3 consists of 16 residues. Trimming removed 4 bases at V and 2 bases at J, with 18 bases between. Germline CDR1 is SGHRS and CDR2 is YFSETQ. The CDR3 protein is CASSRQGGPGQETQYF. The CDR3 DNA reads TGCGCCAGCAGCCGTCAGGGGGGGCCGGGACAAGAGACCCAGTACTTC.

This chain links TRBV20-1 with TRBJ2-3; TRBD2 aligns across 7 bases. The CDR3 has 16 amino acids. Germline V gene sequence: CDR1 DFQATT, CDR2 SNEGSKA (reference sequence). V trimming: 4 bases; J trimming: 5 bases; junction bases outside the gene matches: 15. The CDR3 DNA is TGCAGTGCTAAGCGGCGCGGGAGACTCTCCGGAGATACGCAGTATTTT. Encoded protein: CSAKRRGRLSGDTQYF.

In its sample, this clonotype was seen a few times. The rearrangement joins TRBV20-1 to TRBJ2-3; no clear D gene. The V gene's germline CDR1 is DFQATT and CDR2 SNEGSKA (reference sequence). The CDR3 loop spans 10 amino acids. The ends were cut back, 5 bases at V and 6 bases at J, with 6 bases in the middle. The CDR3 DNA sequence: TGCAGTGCTTTGACGGATACGCAGTATTTT. As protein: CSALTDTQYF.

V and J are TRBV5-1 and TRBJ2-5, with 11 positions matching TRBD2. The junction had 6 bases not matched to a gene; V was cut back by 0 bases and J by 2 bases. Germline CDR1 and CDR2: SGHRS and YFSETQ. There are 17 residues in the CDR3. The CDR3 is CASSLVLAGVWQETQYF. DNA of the CDR3: TGCGCCAGCAGCTTGGTACTAGCGGGAGTGTGGCAAGAGACCCAGTACTTC.

This clonotype was recorded a few times. The rearrangement links TRBV7-9 to TRBJ1-3; D remains ambiguous. The CDR3 has 14 residues. Germline-derived CDR1 and CDR2 are SEHNR and FQNEAQ (reference sequence). V lost 4 bases, J lost 0 bases, and 7 bases lay in between. The CDR3 region is CASSYPDSGNTIYF. The CDR3 region has the DNA TGTGCCAGCAGCTACCCGGACTCTGGAAACACCATATATTTT.

This clonotype appeared many times. This chain uses TRBV5-1 with TRBJ1-2, with TRBD1 matching over 9 bases. The CDR3 is made up of 15 amino acids. V gave up 2 bases and J gave up 2 bases; unmatched junction bases: 4. In germline, CDR1 is SGHRS, CDR2 YFSETQ. The CDR3 DNA sequence: TGCGCCAGCAGCTTCGGGACAGGGACCAACTATGGCTACACCTTC. Encoded protein: CASSFGTGTNYGYTF.

CDR3 in amino acids: CASSFALRGDLAKNIQYF. CDR3 coding DNA: TGTGCCAGCAGCTTTGCACTGAGAGGGGATTTAGCCAAAAACATTCAGTACTTC. The chain has TRBV12-1 and TRBJ2-4; TRBD1 reflects the table's D call only, with no check against the DNA. TRBV12-1 is a listed pseudogene. CDR3 length: 18 residues.

This clonotype was counted a few times. The V call is TRBV11-2, the J call TRBJ2-7; possibly TRBD1 for D (6 bases). The ends were cut back, 0 bases at V and 3 bases at J, with 27 bases in the middle. Germline V gene data show CDR1 as SGHAT and CDR2 as FQNNGV. The CDR3 length is 20 residues. DNA of the CDR3: TGTGCCAGCAGCTTAGATCTGGGCAGGGGACCCCCGTGGACCGACTACGAGCAGTACTTC. Translation: CASSLDLGRGPPWTDYEQYF.

This clonotype was counted between two and nine times. This chain's CDR3 is CASSLALPGPDTQYF. Here the CDR3 DNA reads TGTGCCAGCAGCTTAGCACTTCCCGGTCCAGATACGCAGTATTTT. This chain uses TRBV7-8 with TRBJ2-3; D is uncertain. The CDR3 has 15 residues. Germline CDR1 reads SGHVS; CDR2 reads FQNEAQ. Trimming stripped 0 bases from V and 4 bases from J, with 11 bases between. Variable domain in full (rest from reference TRBV7-8 and TRBJ2-3): GAGVSQSPRYKVAKRGQDVALRCDPISGHVSLFWYQQALGQGPEFLTYFQNEAQLDKSGLPSDRFFAERPEGSVSTLKIQRTQQEDSAVYLCASSLALPGPDTQYFGPGTRLTVL.

The rearrangement uses TRBV14 and TRBJ2-3; 9 bases match TRBD1. In germline, CDR1 is SGHDN, CDR2 FVKESK. The junction had 10 bases not matched to a gene; V was cut back by 3 bases and J by 3 bases. The CDR3 is made up of 17 amino acids. The CDR3 spells CASSHRAGTGMTDTQYF. The CDR3 region has the DNA TGTGCCAGCAGCCATAGGGCCGGGACAGGGATGACAGATACGCAGTATTTT.

A word on this clonotype: This may stem from a read error, because a much larger clone lies one nucleotide away. The genes are TRBV12-3 or TRBV12-4 and TRBJ2-7, with D perhaps TRBD1 (5 bases). The CDR3 consists of 13 residues. The CDR3 spells CARSLQVNYEQYF. The CDR3 DNA sequence: TGTGCCAGGAGTTTACAGGTTAACTACGAGCAGTACTTC.

The table lists this clonotype with a few counts. Here the CDR3 reads CASSPLRRVWEAFF. The DNA for the CDR3 is TGTGCCAGCAGCCCTTTACGGCGGGTTTGGGAAGCTTTCTTT. The chain has TRBV5-6 and TRBJ1-1; no clear D gene. The CDR3 is 14 residues long. Germline-derived CDR1 and CDR2 are SGHDT and YYEEEE. V lost 4 bases and J lost 8, with 18 bases in between. Together with reference TRBV5-6 and TRBJ1-1, the CDR3 gives the full variable domain: DAGVTQSPTHLIKTRGQQVTLRCSPKSGHDTVSWYQQALGQGPQFIFQYYEEEERQRGNFPDRFSGHQFPNYSSELNVNALLLGDSALYLCASSPLRRVWEAFFGQGTRLTVV.

This chain links TRBV24-1 with TRBJ2-2; D perhaps matches TRBD2 (7 bases). CDR3 length equals 15 residues. Per the germline V gene, CDR1 is KGHDR and CDR2 is SFDVKD. V was shortened by 6 bases and J by 3 bases, with 13 bases between the two germline ends. CDR3 in amino acids: CATSTTGGHTGELFF. CDR3 coding DNA: TGTGCCACCAGTACCACGGGGGGCCACACCGGGGAGCTGTTTTTT.

This clonotype was seen at least ten times. The chain has TRBV3-1 and TRBJ2-3, with D unresolved. The CDR3 contains 15 residues. Trimming took off 3 bases at V and 2 bases at J, with 12 bases between the two ends. Germline assignment: CDR1 LGHDT and CDR2 YNNKEL (reference sequence). This CDR3 reads CASSQPRQNTDTQYF. CDR3 bases: TGTGCCAGCAGCCAGCCCAGACAAAACACAGATACGCAGTATTTT.

This clonotype was seen more than once but under ten times. This chain connects TRBV5-1 to TRBJ2-7, with D perhaps matching TRBD1 or TRBD2 (5 bases each). Germline CDR1 and CDR2: SGHRS and YFSETQ. The V end lost 4 bases, the J end lost 0 bases, and 14 bases lay between the germline ends. The CDR3 consists of 15 residues. The CDR3 region is CASSPGTGSSYEQYF. For the CDR3, the DNA is TGCGCCAGCAGCCCCGGGACGGGAAGCTCCTACGAGCAGTACTTC.

This clonotype was recorded many times. This chain connects TRBV7-9 to TRBJ2-1; 7 bases are shared with TRBD2. V gave up 6 bases and J gave up 4 bases; unmatched junction bases: 12. Germline loops: CDR1 SEHNR, CDR2 FQNEAQ (reference sequence). This CDR3 region has 16 residues. The CDR3, as DNA: TGTGCCAGCAGGCCGACTAGCCGGGAGTCGTACAATGAGCAGTTCTTC. Protein product: CASRPTSRESYNEQFF. Using reference TRBV7-9 and TRBJ2-1 for the parts outside the CDR3, the full variable domain is DTGVSQNPRHKITKRGQNVTFRCDPISEHNRLYWYRQTLGQGPEFLTYFQNEAQLEKSRLLSDRFSAERPKGSFSTLEIQRTEQGDSAMYLCASRPTSRESYNEQFFGPGTRLTVL.

The chain carries TRBV18 and TRBJ2-1; 10 nucleotides match TRBD2. This CDR3 has 16 residues. Per germline, CDR1 KGHSH and CDR2 LQKENI. The V segment lost 4 bases and the J segment 5 bases; nucleotides outside the gene matches: 8. The CDR3 here is CASSLSLAGADNEQFF. CDR3 DNA: TGTGCCAGCTCACTCTCCCTAGCGGGAGCAGACAATGAGCAGTTCTTC.

The CDR3 spells CASSQTGFRTEAFF. The CDR3 DNA is TGTGCCAGCAGCCAAACAGGGTTCAGAACTGAAGCTTTCTTT. The chain joins TRBV12-3 or TRBV12-4 to TRBJ1-1, with D possibly matching TRBD1 (6 bases). CDR3 size: 14 residues. V shed 6 bases and J shed 5 bases, with 16 bases lying between them.

This clonotype was recorded a few times. The chain has TRBV29-1 and TRBJ1-1; 8 nucleotides align to TRBD1. This CDR3 has 12 amino acids. CDR1 SQVTM and CDR2 ANQGSEA come from the germline V gene. Germline trimming cut 6 bases from V and 4 bases from J; bases unmatched to any gene: 4. CDR3 in amino acids: CSVIQGATEAFF. The CDR3 DNA is TGCAGCGTAATTCAGGGGGCCACTGAAGCTTTCTTT.